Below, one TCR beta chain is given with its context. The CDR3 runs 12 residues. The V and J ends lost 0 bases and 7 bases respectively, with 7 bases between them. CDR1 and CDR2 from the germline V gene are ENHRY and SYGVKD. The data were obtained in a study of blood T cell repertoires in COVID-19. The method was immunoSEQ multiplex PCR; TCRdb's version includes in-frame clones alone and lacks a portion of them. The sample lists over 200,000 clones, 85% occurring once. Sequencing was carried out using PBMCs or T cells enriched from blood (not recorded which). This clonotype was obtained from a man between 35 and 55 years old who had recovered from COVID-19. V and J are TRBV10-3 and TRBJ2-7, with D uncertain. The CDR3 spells CAISESMREQYF. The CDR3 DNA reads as TGTGCCATCAGTGAGTCGATGAGGGAGCAGTACTTC.